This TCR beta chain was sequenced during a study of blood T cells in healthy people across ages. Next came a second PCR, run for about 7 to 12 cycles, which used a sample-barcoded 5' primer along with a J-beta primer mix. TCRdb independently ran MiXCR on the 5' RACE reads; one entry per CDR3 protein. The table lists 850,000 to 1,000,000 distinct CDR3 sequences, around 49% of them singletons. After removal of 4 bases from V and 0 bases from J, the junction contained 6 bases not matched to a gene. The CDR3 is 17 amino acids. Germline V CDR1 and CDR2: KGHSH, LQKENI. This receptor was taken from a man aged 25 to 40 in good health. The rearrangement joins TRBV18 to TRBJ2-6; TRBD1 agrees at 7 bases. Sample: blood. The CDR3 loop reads CASSRTGILSGANVLTF. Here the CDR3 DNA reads TGTGCCAGCTCACGGACAGGCATCCTCTCTGGGGCCAACGTCCTGACTTTC.